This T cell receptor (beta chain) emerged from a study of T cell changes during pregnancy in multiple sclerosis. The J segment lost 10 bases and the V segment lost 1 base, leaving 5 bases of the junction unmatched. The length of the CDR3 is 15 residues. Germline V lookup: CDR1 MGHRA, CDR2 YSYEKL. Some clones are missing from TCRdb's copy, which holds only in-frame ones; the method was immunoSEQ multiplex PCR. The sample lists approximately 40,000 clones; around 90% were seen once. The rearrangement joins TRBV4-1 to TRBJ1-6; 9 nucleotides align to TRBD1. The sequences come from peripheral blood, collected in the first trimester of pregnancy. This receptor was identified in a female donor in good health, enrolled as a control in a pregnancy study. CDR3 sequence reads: CASSQVWTGDSPLHF. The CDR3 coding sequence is TGCGCCAGCAGCCAAGTCTGGACAGGGGACTCACCCCTCCACTTT.